Shown below are 26 T cell receptor beta chains from a single sample sequenced in a study of cytomegalovirus exposure and HLA in healthy donors. The PCR employed 60 Vbeta primers together with 13 Jbeta primers. Sequencing used immunoSEQ multiplex PCR; TCRdb keeps in-frame clones, though not all of them. The sample yields under 150,000 clones, 8% to 10% seen once. Input material: PBMCs. The receptors derive from a man aged 25-45 years in good health and CMV-seronegative.

The CDR3 nucleotides are TGTGCCAGCAGTCACCCCGGGATTACCTACGAGCAGTACTTC. This sequence encodes CASSHPGITYEQYF. V gene TRBV2 combines with J gene TRBJ2-7, with D tentatively TRBD2 (5 bases). The CDR3 spans 14 residues. The V and J ends lost 5 bases and 2 bases respectively, with 13 bases between them. CDR1 and CDR2 (germline): SNHLY, FYNNEI. Drawing the rest from reference TRBV2 and TRBJ2-7, the complete variable domain is EPEVTQTPSHQVTQMGQEVILRCVPISNHLYFYWYRQILGQKVEFLVSFYNNEISEKSEIFDDQFSVERPDGSNFTLKIRSTKLEDSAMYFCASSHPGITYEQYFGPGTRLTVT.

The chain employs TRBV5-1 and TRBJ1-4; TRBD1 agrees at 7 bases. Looked up from germline, CDR1 is SGHRS and CDR2 is YFSETQ. This CDR3 spans 15 amino acids. J was trimmed by 8 bases and V by 0 bases; bases with no gene match: 7. The CDR3 region is CASSLAGQSEEKLFF. CDR3 bases: TGCGCCAGCAGCTTGGCGGGACAGTCCGAGGAAAAACTGTTTTTT.

CDR3 residues: CATSRSRDRVGEQYF. CDR3 in DNA: TGTGCCACCAGCAGATCACGGGACAGGGTTGGCGAGCAGTACTTC. V is TRBV15 and J is TRBJ2-7; 9 bases match TRBD1. V gave up 2 bases and J gave up 6 bases; unmatched junction bases: 8. This CDR3 has 15 residues. CDR1 and CDR2 (germline): LNHNV, YYDKDF (reference sequence). The full variable domain, in which reference TRBV15 and TRBJ2-7 provide the parts outside the CDR3, is DAMVIQNPRYQVTQFGKPVTLSCSQTLNHNVMYWYQQKSSQAPKLLFHYYDKDFNNEADTPDNFQSRRPNTSFCFLDIRSPGLGDTAMYLCATSRSRDRVGEQYFGPGTRLTVT.

This chain links TRBV6-4 with TRBJ2-1; no firm D call. Trimming stripped 3 bases from V and 6 bases from J, with 9 bases between. In germline, CDR1 is MRHNA, CDR2 SNTAGT. The CDR3 contains 13 residues. The CDR3 region is CASSESLLNEQFF. CDR3 sequence (DNA): TGTGCCAGCAGTGAGTCCCTCCTCAATGAGCAGTTCTTC.

J is TRBJ2-7 and V is TRBV6-1; 8 bases agree with TRBD1. CDR1 and CDR2 (germline): MNHNS, SASEGT. The CDR3 is 16 residues long. The junction had 10 bases not matched to a gene; V was cut back by 2 bases and J by 4 bases. As DNA, the CDR3 is TGTGCCAGCAGTGAATTCGATGGACAGGGAAAGTACGAGCAGTACTTC. Translation: CASSEFDGQGKYEQYF.

The rearrangement uses TRBV5-1 and TRBJ1-3, with 10 bases that match TRBD1. The CDR3 has 15 residues. Per the germline V gene, CDR1 is SGHRS and CDR2 is YFSETQ. V lost 4 bases, J lost 7 bases, and 8 bases stayed unmatched. The CDR3 DNA reads as TGCGCCAGCAGCCCGAGACAGGGGGCTACGAACACCATATATTTT. Its translation is CASSPRQGATNTIYF.

The chain recombines TRBV10-3 with TRBJ1-2, with TRBD1 matching 10 bases. Trimming cost V 5 bases and J 3 bases; bases outside gene matches: 3. The CDR3 length is 14 residues. Germline V CDR1 and CDR2: ENHRY, SYGVKD. CDR3 protein: CAISTGQGYYGYTF. The CDR3 region has the DNA TGTGCCATCAGTACGGGACAGGGGTACTATGGCTACACCTTC.

This clone was counted a few times. The J gene is TRBJ2-7, the V gene TRBV2; no clear D. Trimming took off 7 bases at V and 0 bases at J, with 13 bases between the two ends. The CDR3 is 14 amino acids. The germline gives CDR1 SNHLY, CDR2 FYNNEI. The CDR3 reads CASTLRRSSYEQYF. CDR3 DNA: TGTGCCAGCACCCTGCGGCGGAGCTCCTACGAGCAGTACTTC.

Only a few counts were recorded for this clone. The chain links TRBV19 to TRBJ2-5; D not certain. CDR3 length equals 13 residues. Trimming cost V 1 base and J 5 bases, with 8 bases left between them. Germline CDR1 reads LNHDA; CDR2 reads SQIVND (reference sequence). The CDR3 sequence: CASSIVYGETQYF. In nucleotides, the CDR3 is TGTGCCAGTAGTATAGTGTATGGCGAGACCCAGTACTTC.

This rearrangement joins TRBV7-6 to TRBJ2-2, with D perhaps matching TRBD1 (6 bases). The CDR3 length is 14 residues. V lost 6 bases to trimming and J lost 1 base, with 9 bases between them. The germline CDR1 and CDR2 sequences are SGHVS and FNYEAQ. The CDR3 loop is CASSLDRNTGELFF. CDR3 nucleotide sequence: TGTGCCAGCAGTTTGGACAGGAACACCGGGGAGCTGTTTTTT.

This clone was seen a few times. V is TRBV30 and J is TRBJ1-3, with D maybe TRBD1 (5 bases). V was cut by 5 bases and J by 0 bases, with 14 bases left in between. The CDR3 covers 15 residues. Germline values: CDR1 GTSNPN, CDR2 SVGIG (reference sequence). The CDR3 DNA reads TGTGCCTGGGCCCGACAGAGCTACTCTGGAAACACCATATATTTT. Its protein is CAWARQSYSGNTIYF. The full variable domain, rest sourced from reference TRBV30 and TRBJ1-3, is SQTIHQWPATLVQPVGSPLSLECTVEGTSNPNLYWYRQAAGRGLQLLFYSVGIGQISSEVPQNLSASRPQDRQFILSSKKLLLSDSGFYLCAWARQSYSGNTIYFGEGSWLTVV.

The rearrangement uses TRBV15 and TRBJ2-7, with a possible D match to TRBD2 (5 bases). The V end lost 1 base, the J end lost 0 bases, and 7 bases lay between the germline ends. Per the germline V gene, CDR1 is LNHNV and CDR2 is YYDKDF (reference sequence). The CDR3 is 14 residues long. The CDR3 reads CATSRGTSSYEQYF. The CDR3 DNA reads as TGTGCCACCAGCAGAGGTACTAGCTCCTACGAGCAGTACTTC.

The chain recombines TRBV10-3 with TRBJ2-1, with D maybe TRBD2 (6 bases). CDR1 and CDR2 (germline): ENHRY, SYGVKD. The CDR3 extends over 15 amino acids. Between the trimmed V and J ends, which lost 2 bases and 3 bases, there was a span of 11 bases. CDR3 DNA: TGTGCCATCAGTGAGCTTGGAGGGTACTACAATGAGCAGTTCTTC. Translating it yields CAISELGGYYNEQFF.

This clone has just a few counts. V and J are TRBV18 and TRBJ1-5, with TRBD1 matching over 9 bases. CDR3 length equals 16 residues. Germline assignment: CDR1 KGHSH and CDR2 LQKENI. After removal of 3 bases from V and 0 bases from J, the junction contained 3 bases not matched to a gene. The CDR3 is CASSPGQGYSNQPQHF. The CDR3 DNA follows: TGTGCCAGCTCACCGGGACAGGGTTATAGCAATCAGCCCCAGCATTTT.

The chain couples TRBV2 to TRBJ1-2; D unresolved. Trimming pared 11 bases from V and 4 bases from J, leaving 23 bases between. The CDR3 has 15 amino acids. Germline V gene lookup returns CDR1 SNHLY and CDR2 FYNNEI. CDR3 protein: CAHLPVGEVSYGYTF. The CDR3 nucleotides are TGTGCCCACCTGCCCGTGGGAGAGGTCAGCTATGGCTACACCTTC.

The V gene is TRBV28, the J gene TRBJ1-4; D is unresolved. CDR3 length equals 14 residues. The V gene lost 3 bases and the J gene lost 5 bases, with 10 bases spanning the gap. CDR1 is MDHEN, CDR2 SYDVKM, per germline. CDR3 bases: TGTGCCAGCAGTTTCGGGAGGAAGAATGAAAAACTGTTTTTT. Translating it yields CASSFGRKNEKLFF.

This clone was seen a handful of times. The chain has TRBV10-3 and TRBJ2-7; D not certain. The CDR3 runs 12 residues. The germline gives CDR1 ENHRY, CDR2 SYGVKD. The V and J ends lost 6 bases and 2 bases respectively, with 8 bases between them. The CDR3 reads CAIRSGPYEQYF. CDR3 in DNA: TGTGCCATCAGATCTGGGCCCTACGAGCAGTACTTC.

This chain joins TRBV6-5 and TRBJ2-3; tentatively, D is TRBD2 (6 bases). The CDR3 extends over 13 amino acids. Trimming pared 5 bases from V and 4 bases from J, leaving 10 bases between. CDR1 and CDR2 from the germline V gene are MNHEY and SVGAGI. The CDR3 reads CASSPPGADTQYF. The CDR3, as DNA: TGTGCCAGCAGTCCTCCGGGGGCAGATACGCAGTATTTT.

The V gene is TRBV7-2, the J gene TRBJ1-1; TRBD1 agrees at 11 bases. Germline lookup yields CDR1 SGHTA and CDR2 FQGNSA. The J segment lost 4 bases and the V segment lost 5 bases, leaving 9 bases of the junction unmatched. This CDR3 is 16 amino acids long. In nucleotides, the CDR3 is TGTGCCAGCAGCCCGGACAGGGGGCGGGTAGGCACTGAAGCTTTCTTT. Translating it yields CASSPDRGRVGTEAFF.

This clone came up a few times. This chain links TRBV7-9 with TRBJ2-1; perhaps TRBD2 as D (6 bases). The V end was cut by 5 bases, the J end by 6 bases, with 17 bases between. Looked up from germline, CDR1 is SEHNR and CDR2 is FQNEAQ (reference sequence). The CDR3 runs to 15 residues. DNA of the CDR3: TGTGCCAGCAGCCGACGGGACTCCCGAGGCAATGAGCAGTTCTTC. Encoded protein: CASSRRDSRGNEQFF.

This clone was counted between two and nine times. The chain employs TRBV4-1 and TRBJ2-6; D is perhaps TRBD1 (8 bases). The CDR3 has 17 residues. The V gene's germline CDR1 is MGHRA and CDR2 YSYEKL. The V end was cut by 2 bases, the J end by 3 bases, with 14 bases between. The DNA for the CDR3 is TGCGCCAGCAGCCAACAACAGGGGGGGGTTGGGGCCAACGTCCTGACTTTC. This codes for CASSQQQGGVGANVLTF.

This clone was seen only a few times. This chain uses TRBV5-1 with TRBJ2-7; D is perhaps TRBD1 (6 bases). Per germline, CDR1 SGHRS and CDR2 YFSETQ. The CDR3 is made up of 14 amino acids. Trimming took 2 bases from V and 6 from J, leaving 15 bases between them. For the CDR3, the DNA is TGCGCCAGCAGCTTACTATCCACAGGGCCCGAGCAGTACTTC. It is translated as CASSLLSTGPEQYF.

CDR3 in DNA: TGTGCCAGCAGTCCCCCGATACTAGCGGGAGATGAGCAGTTCTTC. Amino acid sequence: CASSPPILAGDEQFF. The chain recombines TRBV6-6 with TRBJ2-1, with 11 positions matching TRBD2. Per the germline V gene, CDR1 is MNHNY and CDR2 is SVGAGI (reference sequence). This CDR3 is 15 amino acids long. Germline trimming cut 5 bases from V and 8 bases from J; bases unmatched to any gene: 8.

The V gene is TRBV2, the J gene TRBJ2-7, with D tentatively TRBD1 (6 bases). V lost 4 bases and J lost 3, with 16 bases in between. The CDR3 spans 15 residues. CDR1 is SNHLY, CDR2 FYNNEI, per germline. CDR3 region: CASSAYGQGSYEQYF. The CDR3, as DNA: TGTGCCAGCAGTGCCTATGGCCAGGGGAGCTACGAGCAGTACTTC.

The chain has TRBV6-6 and TRBJ1-4, with D perhaps matching TRBD1 (6 bases). V was clipped by 6 bases and J by 0 bases, with 11 bases between them. Germline CDR1 reads MNHNY; CDR2 reads SVGAGI (reference sequence). The CDR3 loop spans 15 amino acids. The CDR3 coding sequence is TGTGCCAGCAGCCGGACAGAAGCAACTAATGAAAAACTGTTTTTT. It encodes CASSRTEATNEKLFF.

As concerns this clone: Additional DNA sequences in this sample encode the identical CDR3. V is TRBV28 and J is TRBJ1-5; TRBD1 matches at 11 bases. The CDR3 has 18 amino acids. CDR1 is MDHEN and CDR2 is SYDVKM in the germline V gene. V was clipped by 2 bases and J by 3 bases; unmatched bases: 9. The CDR3 spells CASSLGHGTGGINQPQHF. Written as DNA, the CDR3 is TGTGCCAGCAGTTTAGGTCATGGGACAGGGGGAATCAATCAGCCCCAGCATTTT. The entire variable domain, with the rest obtained from reference TRBV28 and TRBJ1-5, is as follows: DVKVTQSSRYLVKRTGEKVFLECVQDMDHENMFWYRQDPGLGLRLIYFSYDVKMKEKGDIPEGYSVSREKKERFSLILESASTNQTSMYLCASSLGHGTGGINQPQHFGDGTRLSIL.